The sequence of this T cell receptor (beta chain) was determined in a study of CD8 T cells in ankylosing spondylitis. Findings of the study overall: A subset of motif variants has previously been described in the synovial fluid and blood of reactive arthritis. As reported, disease-linked clones showed significant enrichment in matched ankylosing spondylitis synovial fluid. Apparently characteristic of ankylosing spondylitis blood was a TCR beta motif (about eight highly homologous variants).

Note on this clonotype: The antigen remains unidentified.

The V end lost 1 base, the J end lost 9 bases, and 8 bases lay between the germline ends. The CDR3 covers 12 residues. Germline lookup yields CDR1 SGDLS and CDR2 YYNGEE. Quantitative 5'-RACE with molecular barcodes generated TCR beta libraries. TCRdb independently ran MiXCR on the 5' RACE reads; one entry per CDR3 protein. This sample carries under 150,000 distinct CDR3 sequences, 8% to 9% of them seen once, and the ten largest clones take less than 7.5%. This clonotype was obtained from a male donor with ankylosing spondylitis. The V and J genes are TRBV9 and TRBJ2-1, with D hard to call. The material sequenced was synovial fluid, either unsorted or a sorted T cell fraction (not recorded which). The CDR3 nucleotides are TGTGCCAGCAGCGTACCGTTTGGTGAGCAGTTCTTC. Translated: CASSVPFGEQFF.